Described below is a single TCR beta chain sequence and its context. The data were taken from a study of memory CD4+ T cells and cytomegalovirus serostatus. Whole-study context: Donors were healthy Belgian adults, 10 or so CMV seropositive and 24 seronegative.

Per the original data handling: Out-of-frame sequences were removed, leaving roughly 2,200,000 distinct TCRbeta sequences. Only in-frame clones appear in the TCRdb table, and some are missing; sequencing was by immunoSEQ multiplex PCR. That table is the source of V, J and clone size, and D and trimming were worked out from the DNA. The sample contains about 75,000 clones, 60% to 80% of which appear only once. Trimming took 6 bases from V and 13 from J, leaving 19 bases between them. This CDR3 is built from 14 residues. The V gene's germline CDR1 is LNHDA and CDR2 SQIVND (reference sequence). Single viable CD3+CD4+CD8-CD45RO+ cells were sorted as the memory CD4+ T cells.

The specimen sequenced was memory CD4+ T cells from blood. This receptor was obtained from an adult in good health and CMV-seropositive. The chain has TRBV19 and TRBJ1-6; D is undetermined. The CDR3 region has the DNA TGTGCCAGTAGGCCAGGCCTCGATCGTACTCCCCTCCACTTT. It encodes CASRPGLDRTPLHF. The full variable domain, with the rest looked up from reference TRBV19 and TRBJ1-6, is DGGITQSPKYLFRKEGQNVTLSCEQNLNHDAMYWYRQDPGQGLRLIYYSQIVNDFQKGDIAEGYSVSREKKESFPLTVTSAQKNPTAFYLCASRPGLDRTPLHFGNGTRLTVT.